The TCR beta chain described here comes from a study of control samples from healthy donors and cancer patients. This CDR3 is built from 15 residues. Looked up from germline, CDR1 is LNHDA and CDR2 is SQIVND (reference sequence). Trimming took 5 bases from V and 1 from J; bases not matched to a gene: 7. Here immunoSEQ multiplex PCR was the method, and the copy in TCRdb shows in-frame clones only, minus some. The table shows roughly 63,000 clones, with 92% occurring only once. This receptor was identified in a man aged 35-49 years with colorectal cancer. The sample taken for sequencing was PBMCs. The chain recombines TRBV19 with TRBJ1-1; TRBD1 aligns across 7 bases. The chain's CDR3 is CASSPRGTENTEAFF. The DNA for the CDR3 is TGTGCCAGTAGTCCCAGGGGGACCGAGAACACTGAAGCTTTCTTT.